This note documents a single T cell receptor beta chain sequence. What it binds is unknown. V dropped 5 bases and J dropped 4 bases, with 14 bases sitting between them. From germline, CDR1 is SGHVS and CDR2 FQNEAQ. The CDR3 extends over 14 amino acids. The data originate from a study of T cell responses to AZD1222 COVID-19 vaccine. Clones were sequenced by immunoSEQ multiplex PCR, and TCRdb holds only the in-frame ones, with some missing. The table includes roughly 120,000 clones, approximately 92% detected once. Study-wide results and limits: The repertoires were collected only after the peak T cell response. Possibly, clonal diversity was underestimated; donors were largely white British and included more females. Nearly half of spike-specific TCRs reportedly target variant regions that are unmutated in the B.1.351 and B.1.1.7 variants. Only a handful of AZD1222 recipients tested seropositive at baseline.

The J gene is TRBJ2-5, the V gene TRBV7-8, with a possible D match to TRBD1 (5 bases). This specimen was peripheral blood, taken 28 days after the second AZD1222 dose. The source is an adult who received the AZD1222 COVID-19 vaccine. CDR3 sequence (DNA): TGTGCCAGCAGCACGCTAACAGGAGCAGAGACCCAGTACTTC. Translated, it gives CASSTLTGAETQYF.